Included here is one T cell receptor delta chain sequence, with context. There is no known antigen for this receptor. No base quality values were provided; no much bigger clone lies one nucleotide off. Genomic DNA from peripheral blood mononuclear cells isolated from patients and controls was used for TCR sequencing. Controls were some 23 healthy adult blood donors, with a median age of approximately 61 years and around 12 males and around eleven females, matched to patients for age and sex. The data derive from a study of gamma delta lymphoproliferative disorders and STAT genes (dated 2018 in TCRdb). With regard to the full study: Gamma-chain libraries were prepared from at least 50 ng of genomic DNA using the LymphoTrack Dx TCRG Assay. Because no corresponding Invivoscribe delta assay was available, delta-chain libraries were prepared according to the EuroClonality-NGS working group standard operating procedure. The study profiled TCR gamma and delta CDR3 repertoires by deep sequencing in Tgammadelta lymphoproliferative disease patients and healthy controls, within a larger immunophenotypic and STAT-mutation study. To confirm results, a couple of gamma-chain samples and every delta-chain sample were sequenced twice. What the study reported, not specific to this receptor: The authors pointed out that NGS specificity may be lower at low frequencies, so whether leukemic clones are public or private needs to be confirmed. Control T cells likely spanned varied maturation stages, while leukemic cells were skewed toward terminal effectors, potentially limiting patient-control comparisons. Almost every major gamma and delta clonotype in patients was public, meaning shared with at least one healthy donor, and only two gamma clonotypes were private to disease. When whole repertoires were clustered, gamma repertoires from patients grouped apart from those of healthy controls, but delta repertoires did not separate between the groups.

In both library methods, multiplex PCR was carried out with primers targeting conserved V and J regions of the TCR genes. The amplicons were purified, pooled and then sequenced on an Illumina MiSeq platform. For the original study's pipeline: V(D)J alignment, clonotype assembly and translation were performed with MiXCR, whereas functionality assessment and CDR3 repertoire analyses were performed with VDJtools. The IMGT definition of CDR3 was applied, and only productive sequences using functional genes were analyzed, with ORF genes and pseudogenes left out. A custom Python script was used to look across all patients and controls for identical amino acid CDR3s belonging to major clonotypes, meaning those with a frequency of >=5%. A one-sided non-parametric Wilcoxon test was used to compare clonotype frequencies in patients versus controls. TCRdb called clones afresh from the public reads with CATT; identical DNA rows were later merged. None of the V and J calls come from the authors' own analysis; TCRdb made them. The sample table contains 1,500 to 2,000 delta-chain clones; only one count was recorded for around 2.9% of them. The leading ten clones occupy around 13% of the sample.

Reading the germline V gene gives CDR1 GEAIGNYY and CDR2 EKD. Trimming leaves V shorter by 2 bases and J shorter by 3 bases, with the junction holding 14 bases beyond the gene matches. The CDR3, from cysteine to phenylalanine, totals 19 residues. Only CDR3 DNA is held: 57 bases, read in frame from base 1. The receptor was derived from a human donor in good health. The V and J segments used are TRDV2 and TRDJ1, and 13 bases in between align with TRDD3. Material: blood. The CDR3 loop reads CACDILLGDTGRDSDKLIF. Read as DNA, the sequence is TGTGCCTGTGACATTCTACTGGGGGATACGGGGCGGGACTCCGATAAACTCATCTTT.